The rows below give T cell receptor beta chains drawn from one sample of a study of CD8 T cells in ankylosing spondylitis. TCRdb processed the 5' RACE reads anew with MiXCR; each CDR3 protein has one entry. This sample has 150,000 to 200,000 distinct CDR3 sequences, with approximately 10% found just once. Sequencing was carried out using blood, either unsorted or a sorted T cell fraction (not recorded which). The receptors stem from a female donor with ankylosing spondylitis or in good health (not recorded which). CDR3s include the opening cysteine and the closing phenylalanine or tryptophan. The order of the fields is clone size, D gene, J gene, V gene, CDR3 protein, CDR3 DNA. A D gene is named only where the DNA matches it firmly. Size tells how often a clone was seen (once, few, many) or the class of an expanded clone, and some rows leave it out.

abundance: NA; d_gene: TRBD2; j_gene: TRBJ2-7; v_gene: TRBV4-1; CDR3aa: CASSLRSGTGEQYF; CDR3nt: TGCGCCAGCAGTCTTCGGAGCGGGACGGGAGAGCAGTACTTC
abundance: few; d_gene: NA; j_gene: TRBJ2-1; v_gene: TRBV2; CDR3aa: CASSLDFGEQFF; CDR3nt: TGTGCCAGCAGTCTGGACTTTGGTGAGCAGTTCTTC
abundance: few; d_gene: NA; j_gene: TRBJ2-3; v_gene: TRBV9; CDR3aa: CASSSPADTQYF; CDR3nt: TGTGCCAGCAGCTCCCCTGCAGATACGCAGTATTTT
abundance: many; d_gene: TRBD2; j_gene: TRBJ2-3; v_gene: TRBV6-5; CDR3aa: CASSYLSGSFPDTQYF; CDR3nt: TGTGCCAGCAGTTACCTTAGCGGGAGCTTCCCAGATACGCAGTATTTT
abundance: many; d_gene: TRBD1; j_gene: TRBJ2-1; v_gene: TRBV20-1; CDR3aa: CSARPGGQGSEQFF; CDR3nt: TGCAGTGCTCGCCCTGGGGGACAGGGCTCTGAGCAGTTCTTC
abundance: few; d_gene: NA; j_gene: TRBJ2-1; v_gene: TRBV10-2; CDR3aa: CASSEGGRQFF; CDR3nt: TGCGCCAGCAGTGAGGGGGGGAGGCAGTTCTTC
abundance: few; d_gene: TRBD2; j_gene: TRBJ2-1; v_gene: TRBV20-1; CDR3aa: CSATFRTSRNEQFF; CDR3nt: TGCAGTGCTACCTTCCGGACTAGCCGCAATGAGCAGTTCTTC
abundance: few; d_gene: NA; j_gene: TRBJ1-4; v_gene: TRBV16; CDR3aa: CASSDRTYTGEKLFF; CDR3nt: TGTGCCAGCAGCGACCGGACATACACCGGGGAAAAACTGTTTTTT
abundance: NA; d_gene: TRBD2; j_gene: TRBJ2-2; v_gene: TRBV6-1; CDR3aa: CASKPTSEYTGELFF; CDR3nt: TGTGCCAGCAAACCCACTAGCGAGTACACCGGGGAGCTGTTTTTT
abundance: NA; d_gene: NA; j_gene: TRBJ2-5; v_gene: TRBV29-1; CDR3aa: CSVETPNTGYETQYF; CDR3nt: TGCAGCGTTGAAACCCCTAATACAGGGTACGAGACCCAGTACTTC
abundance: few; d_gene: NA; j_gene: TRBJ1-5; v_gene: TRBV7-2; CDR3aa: CASSLRVDSNQPQHF; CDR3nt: TGTGCCAGCAGCTTAAGGGTGGATAGCAATCAGCCCCAGCATTTT
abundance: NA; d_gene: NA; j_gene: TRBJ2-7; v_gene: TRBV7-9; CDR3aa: CASSLARQTEQYF; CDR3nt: TGTGCCAGCAGCTTAGCCCGCCAGACCGAGCAGTACTTC
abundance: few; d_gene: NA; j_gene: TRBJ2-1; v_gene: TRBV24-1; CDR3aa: CATSDLDGNEQFF; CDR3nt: TGTGCCACCAGTGACTTGGACGGCAATGAGCAGTTCTTC
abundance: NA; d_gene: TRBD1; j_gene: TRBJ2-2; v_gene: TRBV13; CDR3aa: CASSPFPPQGMGPGELFF; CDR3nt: TGTGCCAGCAGCCCCTTCCCCCCACAGGGGATGGGTCCCGGGGAGCTGTTTTTT
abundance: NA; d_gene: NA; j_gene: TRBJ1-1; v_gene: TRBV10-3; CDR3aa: CAIRTAGVGTEAFF; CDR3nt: TGTGCCATCAGGACCGCAGGGGTAGGGACTGAAGCTTTCTTT
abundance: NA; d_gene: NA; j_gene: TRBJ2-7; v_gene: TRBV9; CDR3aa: CASSVGVGAEQYF; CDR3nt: TGTGCCAGCAGCGTAGGTGTAGGGGCCGAGCAGTACTTC
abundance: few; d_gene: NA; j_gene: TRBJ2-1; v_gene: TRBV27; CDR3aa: CASSSVYNEQFF; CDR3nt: TGTGCCAGCAGTTCCGTCTACAATGAGCAGTTCTTC
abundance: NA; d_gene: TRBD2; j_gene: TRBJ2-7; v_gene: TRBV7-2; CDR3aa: CASSQKREGSYEQYF; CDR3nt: TGTGCCAGCAGCCAAAAGCGGGAGGGCTCCTACGAGCAGTACTTC
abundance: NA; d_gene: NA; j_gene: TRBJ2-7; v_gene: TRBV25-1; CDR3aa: CASSDFKAYEQYF; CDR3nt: TGTGCCAGCAGTGATTTCAAGGCCTACGAGCAGTACTTC
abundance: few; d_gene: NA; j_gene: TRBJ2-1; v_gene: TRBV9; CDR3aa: CASSVSKTSSSYNEQFF; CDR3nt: TGTGCCAGCAGCGTTAGCAAGACTTCCAGCTCCTACAATGAGCAGTTCTTC
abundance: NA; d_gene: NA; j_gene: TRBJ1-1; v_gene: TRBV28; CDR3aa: CASSLVRQGTEAFF; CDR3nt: TGTGCCAGCAGTTTAGTAAGGCAGGGCACTGAAGCTTTCTTT
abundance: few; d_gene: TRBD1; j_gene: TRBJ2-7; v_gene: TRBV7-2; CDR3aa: CASSPPGQGYEQYF; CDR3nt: TGTGCCAGCAGCCCCCCGGGACAGGGATACGAGCAGTACTTC
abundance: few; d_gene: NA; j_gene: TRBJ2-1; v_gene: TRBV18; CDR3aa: CASSPTNEQFF; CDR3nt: TGTGCCAGCTCACCAACGAATGAGCAGTTCTTC
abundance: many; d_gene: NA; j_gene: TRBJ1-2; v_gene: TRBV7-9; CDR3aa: CASSPSGGGYTF; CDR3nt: TGTGCCAGCAGCCCTTCGGGTGGTGGCTACACCTTC
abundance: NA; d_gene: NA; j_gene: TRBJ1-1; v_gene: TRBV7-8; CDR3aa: CASSYLQGIPLNTEAFF; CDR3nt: TGTGCCAGCAGCTACTTACAGGGAATCCCCTTGAACACTGAAGCTTTCTTT
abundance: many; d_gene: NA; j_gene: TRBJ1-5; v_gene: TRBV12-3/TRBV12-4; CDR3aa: CASSSLEVNMGNQPQHF; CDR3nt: TGTGCCAGCAGCAGCCTCGAGGTCAACATGGGGAATCAGCCCCAGCATTTT
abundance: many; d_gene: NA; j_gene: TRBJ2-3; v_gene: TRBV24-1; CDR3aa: CATSDSGTQYF; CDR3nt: TGTGCCACCAGTGATTCGGGTACGCAGTATTTT
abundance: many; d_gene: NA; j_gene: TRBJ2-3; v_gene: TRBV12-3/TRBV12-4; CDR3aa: CASSLAGLATDTQYF; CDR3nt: TGTGCCAGCAGTTTAGCGGGTCTAGCCACAGATACGCAGTATTTT
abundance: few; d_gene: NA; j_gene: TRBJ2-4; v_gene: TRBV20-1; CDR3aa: CSLPFGPSYGGNIQYF; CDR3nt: TGCAGTCTCCCTTTTGGGCCCTCCTACGGAGGAAACATTCAGTACTTC
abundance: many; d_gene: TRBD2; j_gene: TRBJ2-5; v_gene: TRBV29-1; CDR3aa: CSVPGRGAQYF; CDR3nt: TGCAGCGTTCCGGGGCGGGGGGCCCAGTACTTC
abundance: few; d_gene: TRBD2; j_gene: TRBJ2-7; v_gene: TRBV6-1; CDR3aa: CATLRGAGGTYEQYF; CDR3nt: TGTGCCACCCTTCGGGGGGCGGGAGGGACCTACGAGCAGTACTTC
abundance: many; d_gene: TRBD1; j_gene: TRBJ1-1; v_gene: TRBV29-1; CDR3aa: CSAFGSSDRGPGEAWFGAFF; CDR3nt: TGCAGCGCTTTTGGAAGCTCGGACAGGGGGCCCGGTGAGGCCTGGTTCGGAGCTTTCTTT
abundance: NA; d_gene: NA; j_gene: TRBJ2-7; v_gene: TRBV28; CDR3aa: CASSVGRSYEQYF; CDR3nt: TGTGCCAGCAGTGTCGGGAGATCCTACGAGCAGTACTTC
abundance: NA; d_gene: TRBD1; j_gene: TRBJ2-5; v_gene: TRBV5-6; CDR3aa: CASASTGGGTQYF; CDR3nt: TGTGCCAGCGCGTCCACAGGGGGCGGGACCCAGTACTTC
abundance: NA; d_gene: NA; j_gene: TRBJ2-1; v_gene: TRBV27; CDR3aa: CASSLLRGRSYNEQFF; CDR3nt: TGTGCCAGCAGTTTACTCCGGGGGAGGTCCTACAATGAGCAGTTCTTC
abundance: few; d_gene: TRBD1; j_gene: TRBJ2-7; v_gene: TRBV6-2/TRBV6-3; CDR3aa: CASRSRDSYYEQYF; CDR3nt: TGTGCCAGCCGCAGCCGGGACAGTTATTACGAGCAGTACTTC
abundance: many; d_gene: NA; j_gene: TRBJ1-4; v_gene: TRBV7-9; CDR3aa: CASSSFEGNEKLFF; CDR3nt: TGTGCCAGCAGCTCATTCGAGGGGAATGAAAAACTGTTTTTT
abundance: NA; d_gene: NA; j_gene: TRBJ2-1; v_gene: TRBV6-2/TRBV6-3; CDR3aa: CASSYSGDYNEQFF; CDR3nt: TGTGCCAGCAGTTACTCGGGGGACTACAATGAGCAGTTCTTC
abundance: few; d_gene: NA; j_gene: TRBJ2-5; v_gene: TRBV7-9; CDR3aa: CASSFSGHNFQETQYF; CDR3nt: TGTGCCAGCAGCTTTAGCGGCCACAATTTCCAAGAGACCCAGTACTTC
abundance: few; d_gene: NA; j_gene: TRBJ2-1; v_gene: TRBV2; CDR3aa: CASSEVRDPSSYNEQFF; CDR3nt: TGTGCCAGCAGTGAAGTTCGGGACCCCAGCTCCTACAATGAGCAGTTCTTC
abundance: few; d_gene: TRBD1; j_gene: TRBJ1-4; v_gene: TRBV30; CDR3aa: CAWSVGTGGEKLFF; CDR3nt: TGTGCCTGGAGTGTAGGGACAGGGGGCGAAAAACTGTTTTTT
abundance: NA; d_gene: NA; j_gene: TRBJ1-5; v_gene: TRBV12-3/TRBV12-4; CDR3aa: CASGLFGNQPQHF; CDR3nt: TGTGCCAGCGGATTATTTGGCAATCAGCCCCAGCATTTT
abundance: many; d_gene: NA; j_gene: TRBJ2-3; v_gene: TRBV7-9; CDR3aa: CASSLEERPQYF; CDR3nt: TGTGCCAGCAGCTTAGAGGAGAGGCCGCAGTATTTT
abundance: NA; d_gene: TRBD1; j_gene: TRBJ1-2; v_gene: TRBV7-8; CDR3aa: CASSLIGTGENGYTF; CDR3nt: TGTGCCAGCAGCCTAATAGGGACAGGGGAGAATGGCTACACCTTC
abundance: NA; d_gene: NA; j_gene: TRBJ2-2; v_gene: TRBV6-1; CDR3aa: CASSPTPTGGELFF; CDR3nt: TGTGCCAGCAGTCCGACACCGACCGGCGGGGAGCTGTTTTTT
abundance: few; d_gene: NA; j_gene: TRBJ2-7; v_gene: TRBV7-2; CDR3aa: CASSPGPEAYEQYF; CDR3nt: TGTGCCAGCAGCCCGGGGCCAGAGGCTTACGAGCAGTACTTC
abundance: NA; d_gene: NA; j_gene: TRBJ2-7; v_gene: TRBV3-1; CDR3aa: CASSQDMSVEGNEVPYEQYF; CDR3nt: TGTGCCAGCAGCCAAGATATGAGCGTAGAGGGGAATGAAGTACCCTACGAGCAGTACTTC
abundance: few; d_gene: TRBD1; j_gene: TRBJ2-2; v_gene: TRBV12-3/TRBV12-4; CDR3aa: CASTPSGQAITGELFF; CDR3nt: TGTGCCAGCACCCCTTCGGGACAGGCCATCACCGGGGAGCTGTTTTTT
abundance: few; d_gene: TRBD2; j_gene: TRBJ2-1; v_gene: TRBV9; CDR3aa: CASSVGRGGYNEQFF; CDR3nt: TGTGCCAGCAGCGTAGGTCGCGGGGGCTACAATGAGCAGTTCTTC
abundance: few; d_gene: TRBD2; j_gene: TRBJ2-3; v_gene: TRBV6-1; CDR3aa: CASRGGLAGGLTDTQYF; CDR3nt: TGTGCCAGCAGAGGGGGACTAGCGGGAGGACTCACAGATACGCAGTATTTT
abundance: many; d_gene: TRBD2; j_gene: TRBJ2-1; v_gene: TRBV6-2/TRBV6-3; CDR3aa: CASRGLAGGWNEQFF; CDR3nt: TGTGCCAGCAGAGGACTAGCGGGAGGTTGGAATGAGCAGTTCTTC
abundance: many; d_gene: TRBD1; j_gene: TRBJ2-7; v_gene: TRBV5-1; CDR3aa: CASSPETGAVSYEQYF; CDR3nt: TGCGCCAGCAGCCCAGAGACAGGGGCAGTCTCCTACGAGCAGTACTTC
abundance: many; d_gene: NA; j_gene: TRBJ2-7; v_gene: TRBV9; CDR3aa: CASSVGPDLYEQYF; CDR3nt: TGTGCCAGCAGCGTAGGTCCAGACCTCTACGAGCAGTACTTC
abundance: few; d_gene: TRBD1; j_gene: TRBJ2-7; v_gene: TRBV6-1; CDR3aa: CASRLIRIGDRPYEQYF; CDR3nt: TGTGCCAGCAGACTCATTCGGATAGGGGACAGACCCTACGAGCAGTACTTC
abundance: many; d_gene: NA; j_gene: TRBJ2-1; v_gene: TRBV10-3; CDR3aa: CAIGPGANNEQFF; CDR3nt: TGTGCCATCGGTCCAGGGGCCAACAATGAGCAGTTCTTC